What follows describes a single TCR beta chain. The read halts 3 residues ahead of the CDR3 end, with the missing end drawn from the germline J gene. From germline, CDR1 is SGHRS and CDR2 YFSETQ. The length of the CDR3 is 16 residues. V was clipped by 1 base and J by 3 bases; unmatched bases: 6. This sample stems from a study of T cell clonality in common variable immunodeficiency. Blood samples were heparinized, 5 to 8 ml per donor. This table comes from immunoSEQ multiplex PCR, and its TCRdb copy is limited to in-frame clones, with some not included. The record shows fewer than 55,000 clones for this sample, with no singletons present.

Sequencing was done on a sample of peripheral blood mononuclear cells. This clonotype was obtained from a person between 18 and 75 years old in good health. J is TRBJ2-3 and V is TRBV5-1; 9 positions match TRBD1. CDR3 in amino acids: CASSLWGGTGTDTQYF. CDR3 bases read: TGCGCCAGCAGCTTGTGGGGTGGGACAGGGACAGATACG.